The rows below give T cell receptor beta chains drawn from one sample of a study of blood T cells in healthy people across ages. TCRdb redid the calling of the 5' RACE reads with MiXCR, one entry per CDR3 protein. The sample consists of about 680,000 distinct CDR3 sequences, around 45% of them appearing once. The sequencing sample was made of blood. The receptors originated from a woman in her sixties or seventies in good health. The CDR3 runs from the conserved cysteine through the conserved F or W. A D gene is named only where the DNA matches it firmly. Expanded clones get a size class; other rows say once, few or many, or leave the size out.

d_gene,v_gene,abundance,j_gene,CDR3aa,CDR3nt
.,TRBV5-6,.,TRBJ2-5,CASSSKPGVAKETQYF,TGTGCCAGCAGCTCCAAGCCCGGGGTTGCGAAAGAGACCCAGTACTTC
.,TRBV4-3,few,TRBJ2-3,CASSQGPRGGDTQYF,TGCGCCAGCAGCCAAGGGCCGAGAGGAGGAGATACGCAGTATTTT
.,TRBV18,.,TRBJ1-1,CASLRTGTEAFF,TGTGCCAGCTTACGTACCGGAACTGAAGCTTTCTTT
TRBD2,TRBV20-1,.,TRBJ2-1,CSARASGGSAYNEQFF,TGCAGTGCTAGAGCTAGCGGGGGCTCCGCATACAATGAGCAGTTCTTC
.,TRBV10-3,few,TRBJ2-7,CAISMSSYEQYF,TGTGCCATCAGCATGAGCAGCTACGAGCAGTACTTC
.,TRBV5-1,once,TRBJ1-1,CASSFTRDSMNTEAFF,TGCGCCAGCAGCTTCACCAGGGATTCGATGAACACTGAAGCTTTCTTT
.,TRBV4-3,.,TRBJ2-3,CASSQGNTQYF,TGCGCCAGCAGCCAAGGGAATACGCAGTATTTT
TRBD1,TRBV4-3,.,TRBJ1-5,CASSQVLGGGEPQHF,TGCGCCAGCAGCCAAGTGTTAGGGGGCGGTGAGCCCCAGCATTTT
.,TRBV28,many,TRBJ2-5,CASSLFRETQYF,TGTGCCAGCAGTTTATTTCGGGAGACCCAGTACTTC
TRBD1,TRBV6-2/TRBV6-3,.,TRBJ1-2,CASSLPGQGYGYTF,TGTGCCAGCAGTCTACCCGGACAGGGGTATGGCTACACCTTC
.,TRBV29-1,few,TRBJ1-1,CSVEDWASMNTEAFF,TGCAGCGTTGAAGATTGGGCATCGATGAACACTGAAGCTTTCTTT
.,TRBV4-3,.,TRBJ1-3,CASSQDPTAGNTIYF,TGCGCCAGCAGCCAAGACCCCACGGCTGGAAACACCATATATTTT
TRBD1,TRBV5-1,.,TRBJ2-5,CASSFSGGFQETQYF,TGCGCCAGCAGCTTTTCAGGGGGATTTCAAGAGACCCAGTACTTC
.,TRBV12-3/TRBV12-4,few,TRBJ2-5,CASSFTYASETQYF,TGTGCCAGCAGTTTTACATACGCATCGGAGACCCAGTACTTC
TRBD2,TRBV29-1,.,TRBJ2-7,CSVVETSGYEQYF,TGCAGCGTTGTTGAGACTAGCGGGTACGAGCAGTACTTC
.,TRBV2,few,TRBJ2-6,CASLQGQVLTF,TGTGCCAGCTTACAGGGTCAAGTCCTGACTTTC
TRBD1,TRBV28,.,TRBJ1-2,CASRRQNDRERSGYTF,TGTGCCAGCAGACGACAGAACGACAGGGAAAGATCCGGCTACACCTTC
.,TRBV29-1,few,TRBJ2-7,CSVVVVGRGNEQYF,TGCAGCGTTGTAGTTGTGGGCCGGGGGAATGAGCAGTACTTC
.,TRBV28,.,TRBJ2-3,CASAAPSELTDTQYF,TGTGCCAGCGCCGCCCCCTCGGAGCTCACAGATACGCAGTATTTT
.,TRBV27,once,TRBJ2-7,CASSLGLDRLYEQYF,TGTGCCAGCAGTTTGGGCCTTGACAGGCTCTACGAGCAGTACTTC
TRBD1,TRBV5-5,few,TRBJ2-5,CASIPADRGTVGETQYF,TGTGCCAGCATCCCGGCGGACAGGGGGACCGTCGGAGAGACCCAGTACTTC
TRBD1,TRBV20-1,.,TRBJ2-7,CSATGTEKTYEQYF,TGCAGTGCCACCGGGACAGAGAAAACCTACGAGCAGTACTTC
TRBD2,TRBV2,few,TRBJ2-7,CASSGSGRQSYEQYF,TGTGCCAGCAGTGGGAGCGGGAGACAGTCCTACGAGCAGTACTTC
.,TRBV2,.,TRBJ2-5,CASSDWVTETQYF,TGTGCCAGCAGTGATTGGGTGACTGAGACCCAGTACTTC
TRBD1,TRBV5-1,few,TRBJ2-7,CASSESGTGGFYEQYF,TGCGCCAGCAGCGAATCCGGGACAGGGGGCTTCTACGAGCAGTACTTC
.,TRBV7-7,.,TRBJ2-5,CASSSFGGETQYF,TGTGCTAGCAGCTCATTCGGGGGAGAGACCCAGTACTTC
.,TRBV5-1,few,TRBJ2-7,CASKSTPDSEQYF,TGCGCCAGCAAGTCCACACCAGATTCCGAGCAGTACTTC
TRBD2,TRBV2,.,TRBJ2-7,CASSRTSTAYEQYF,TGTGCCAGCAGTAGGACTAGCACTGCCTACGAGCAGTACTTC
.,TRBV6-2/TRBV6-3,.,TRBJ1-1,CASIGKGLQGEAFF,TGTGCCAGCATCGGGAAGGGCTTACAGGGCGAAGCTTTCTTT
.,TRBV7-8,many,TRBJ2-5,CASSYDRQETQYF,TGTGCCAGCAGCTACGACAGGCAAGAGACCCAGTACTTC
.,TRBV28,.,TRBJ2-7,CASKSRRDEQYF,TGTGCCAGCAAATCTCGCAGGGACGAGCAGTACTTC
.,TRBV7-2,.,TRBJ2-7,CASSLAPSFPYEQYF,TGTGCCAGCAGCTTAGCGCCTTCGTTTCCCTACGAGCAGTACTTC
TRBD2,TRBV7-9,.,TRBJ2-3,CASSSGLAATDTQYF,TGTGCCAGCAGCAGTGGACTAGCGGCTACAGATACGCAGTATTTT
.,TRBV12-3/TRBV12-4,.,TRBJ2-7,CASSSSSYYEQYF,TGTGCCAGCAGTTCGAGTAGTTACTACGAGCAGTACTTC
.,TRBV4-1,.,TRBJ1-2,CASREQRDSPNYGYTF,TGCGCCAGCAGGGAACAACGTGACAGCCCTAACTATGGCTACACCTTC
.,TRBV4-3,.,TRBJ2-7,CASSHGLGGPYEQYF,TGCGCCAGCAGCCATGGATTAGGGGGGCCCTACGAGCAGTACTTC
.,TRBV10-3,.,TRBJ2-1,CAISALDLNEQFF,TGTGCCATCAGTGCGCTAGACCTTAATGAGCAGTTCTTC
.,TRBV20-1,.,TRBJ1-1,CSALQLNTEAFF,TGCAGTGCTCTCCAGCTGAACACTGAAGCTTTCTTT
.,TRBV3-1,.,TRBJ1-1,CAGSQDNGDTEAFF,TGTGCCGGCAGCCAAGATAACGGGGACACTGAAGCTTTCTTT
.,TRBV7-2,many,TRBJ2-5,CASSSLGSPRETQYF,TGTGCCAGCAGCTCACTCGGGTCTCCCCGGGAGACCCAGTACTTC
TRBD1,TRBV6-5,.,TRBJ2-5,CVSRGTGVQETQYF,TGTGTCAGCAGAGGGACAGGGGTCCAAGAGACCCAGTACTTC
TRBD2,TRBV10-2,.,TRBJ2-5,CASSYSGEGETQYF,TGCGCCAGCAGTTACTCGGGGGAGGGAGAGACCCAGTACTTC
.,TRBV9,.,TRBJ2-2,CASSVAVPSTGELFF,TGTGCCAGCAGCGTAGCTGTCCCGTCCACCGGGGAGCTGTTTTTT
.,TRBV28,.,TRBJ1-2,CASSWGAREGFGYTF,TGTGCCAGCAGTTGGGGCGCCAGGGAGGGATTCGGCTACACCTTC
.,TRBV4-3,.,TRBJ2-7,CASSQESGYEQYF,TGCGCCAGCAGCCAAGAATCGGGTTACGAGCAGTACTTC
.,TRBV4-2,.,TRBJ1-4,CASSLNRDIMGEKLFF,TGTGCCAGCAGCCTAAACAGGGACATCATGGGTGAAAAACTGTTTTTT
TRBD1,TRBV29-1,.,TRBJ1-1,CSADSRQGTNTEAFF,TGCAGCGCCGACTCCAGACAGGGTACGAACACTGAAGCTTTCTTT
TRBD2,TRBV18,.,TRBJ2-5,CASSPLAGGQETQYF,TGTGCCAGCTCACCTCTAGCGGGAGGACAAGAGACCCAGTACTTC
TRBD1,TRBV7-6,.,TRBJ1-3,CASTPGGSGNTIYF,TGTGCCAGCACCCCAGGGGGGTCTGGAAACACCATATATTTT